Only a few counts were recorded for the clone carrying this T cell receptor beta chain. Specified time point: blood at routine non-recurrence follow-up after resection. Tumor, nontumor lung or frozen PBMC supplied whole RNA, sequenced without sorting. The CDR3 contains 15 residues. V dropped 2 bases and J dropped 0; count of bases not matched to a gene: 4. Germline loops: CDR1 SGDLS, CDR2 YYNGEE. This sample was included in a study of spatial heterogeneity in lung cancer. Each CDR3 protein is one row after TCRdb ran MiXCR on the 5' RACE reads. The sample has some 120,000 distinct CDR3 sequences, 9% to 15% seen once; the top ten hold approximately 16%.

This sequence originates from a male donor with early-stage non-small cell lung cancer. V and J are TRBV9 and TRBJ2-5, with TRBD2 identical over 7 bases. Sequenced here: PBMCs, sampled at follow-up. The DNA of the CDR3 is TGTGCCAGCAGCGTGGGCGGGGGAAACCAAGAGACCCAGTACTTC. Residues: CASSVGGGNQETQYF.